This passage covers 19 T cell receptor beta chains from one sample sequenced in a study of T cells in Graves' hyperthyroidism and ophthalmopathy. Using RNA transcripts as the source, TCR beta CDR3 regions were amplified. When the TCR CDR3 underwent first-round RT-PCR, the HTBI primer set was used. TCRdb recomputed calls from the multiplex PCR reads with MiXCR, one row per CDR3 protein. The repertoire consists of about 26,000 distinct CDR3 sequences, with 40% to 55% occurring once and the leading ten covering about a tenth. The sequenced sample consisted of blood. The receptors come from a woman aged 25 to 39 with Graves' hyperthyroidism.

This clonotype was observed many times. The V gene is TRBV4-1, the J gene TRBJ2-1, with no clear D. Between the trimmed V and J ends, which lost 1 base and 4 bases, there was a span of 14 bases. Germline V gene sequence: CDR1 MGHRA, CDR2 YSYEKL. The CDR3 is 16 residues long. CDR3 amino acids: CASSQVSRQTYNEQFF. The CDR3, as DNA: TGCGCCAGCAGCCAAGTGTCTCGGCAGACTTACAATGAGCAGTTCTTC.

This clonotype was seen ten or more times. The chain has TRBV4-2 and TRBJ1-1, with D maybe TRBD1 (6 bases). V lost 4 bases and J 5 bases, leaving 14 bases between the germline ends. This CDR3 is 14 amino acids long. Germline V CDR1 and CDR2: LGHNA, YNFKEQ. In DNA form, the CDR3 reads TGTGCCAGCAGCCCCAATAGGCAGGGGACTGAAGCTTTCTTT. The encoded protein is CASSPNRQGTEAFF.

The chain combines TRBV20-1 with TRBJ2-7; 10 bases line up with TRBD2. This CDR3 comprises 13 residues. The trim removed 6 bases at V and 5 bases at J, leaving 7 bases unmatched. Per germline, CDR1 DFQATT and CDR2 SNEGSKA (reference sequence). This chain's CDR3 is CSASSGSGNEQYF. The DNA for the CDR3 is TGCAGTGCATCTAGCGGGAGTGGTAACGAGCAGTACTTC.

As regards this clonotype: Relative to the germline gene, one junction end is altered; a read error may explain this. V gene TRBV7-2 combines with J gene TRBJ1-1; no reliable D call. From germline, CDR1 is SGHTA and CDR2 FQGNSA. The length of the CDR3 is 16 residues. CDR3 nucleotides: TGTGCTAGCATCCGTCTGCCCGGGGATTGGTACACTGAAGCTTTCTTT. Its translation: CASIRLPGDWYTEAFF.

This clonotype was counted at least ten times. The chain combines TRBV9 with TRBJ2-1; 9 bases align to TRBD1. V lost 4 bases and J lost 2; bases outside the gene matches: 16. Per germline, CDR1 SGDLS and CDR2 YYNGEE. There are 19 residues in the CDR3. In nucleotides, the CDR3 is TGTGCCAGCAGCATCCGGACAGGGGAATTGGGAATGACCTACAATGAGCAGTTCTTC. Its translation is CASSIRTGELGMTYNEQFF.

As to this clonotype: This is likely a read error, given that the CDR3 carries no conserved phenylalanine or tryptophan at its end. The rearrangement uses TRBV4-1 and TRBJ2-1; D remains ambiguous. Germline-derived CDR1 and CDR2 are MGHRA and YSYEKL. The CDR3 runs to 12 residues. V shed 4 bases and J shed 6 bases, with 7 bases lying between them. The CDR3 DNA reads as TGCGCCAGCAGCCCAGATCTCAATGAGCAGTTCCTC. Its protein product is CASSPDLNEQFL.

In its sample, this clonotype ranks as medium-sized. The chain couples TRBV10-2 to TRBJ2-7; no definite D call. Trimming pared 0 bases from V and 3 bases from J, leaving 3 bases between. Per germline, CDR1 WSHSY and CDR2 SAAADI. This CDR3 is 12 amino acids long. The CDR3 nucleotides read TGCGCCAGCAGTGAGTCGAACTACGAGCAGTACTTC. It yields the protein CASSESNYEQYF.

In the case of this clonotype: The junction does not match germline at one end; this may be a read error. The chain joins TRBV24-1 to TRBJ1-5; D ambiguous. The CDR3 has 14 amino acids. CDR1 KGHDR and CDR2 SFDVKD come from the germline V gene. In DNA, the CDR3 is TGTGCCACCAGTCCCCCGAGCAGCAATCATCCCCAGCATTTT. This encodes CATSPPSSNHPQHF.

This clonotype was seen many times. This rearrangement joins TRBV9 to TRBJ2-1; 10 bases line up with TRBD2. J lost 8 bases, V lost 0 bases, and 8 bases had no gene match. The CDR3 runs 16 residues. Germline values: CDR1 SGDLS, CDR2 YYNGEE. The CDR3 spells CASSVVGLASSDEQFF. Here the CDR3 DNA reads TGTGCCAGCAGCGTAGTGGGACTAGCGTCATCGGATGAGCAGTTCTTC.

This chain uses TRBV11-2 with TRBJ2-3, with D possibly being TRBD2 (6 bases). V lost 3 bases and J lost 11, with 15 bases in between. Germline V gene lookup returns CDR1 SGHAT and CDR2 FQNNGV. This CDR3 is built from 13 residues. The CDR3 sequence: CASSLGSGNEQYF. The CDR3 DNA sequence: TGTGCCAGCAGCTTGGGTAGCGGCAATGAGCAGTATTTT.

The CDR3 reads CASKVAVASYEQYF. The CDR3 DNA is TGTGCCAGTAAGGTGGCAGTCGCCTCCTACGAGCAGTACTTC. The chain employs TRBV19 and TRBJ2-7; D is uncertain. Trimming cost V 7 bases and J 0 bases, with 13 bases left between them. CDR1 is LNHDA, CDR2 SQIVND, per germline (reference sequence). The CDR3 runs 14 residues.

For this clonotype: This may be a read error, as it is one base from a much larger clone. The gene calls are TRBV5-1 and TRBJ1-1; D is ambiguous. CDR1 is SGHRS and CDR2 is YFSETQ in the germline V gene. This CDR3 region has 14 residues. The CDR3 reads CANSWRAGNTEAFF. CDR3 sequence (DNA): TGCGCCAACAGCTGGCGGGCAGGGAACACTGAAGCTTTCTTT. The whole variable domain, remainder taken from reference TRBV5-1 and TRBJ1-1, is KAGVTQTPRYLIKTRGQQVTLSCSPISGHRSVSWYQQTPGQGLQFLFEYFSETQRNKGNFPGRFSGRQFSNSRSEMNVSTLELGDSALYLCANSWRAGNTEAFFGQGTRLTVV.

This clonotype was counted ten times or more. CDR3: CASSPSGSSYEQYF. CDR3 sequence (DNA): TGTGCCAGCTCACCATCAGGGAGCTCCTACGAGCAGTACTTC. This rearrangement joins TRBV18 to TRBJ2-7; D assignment may be TRBD1 or TRBD2 (5 bases each). The V gene's germline CDR1 is KGHSH and CDR2 LQKENI. V was cut by 2 bases and J by 0 bases, with 8 bases left in between. The CDR3 contains 14 residues.

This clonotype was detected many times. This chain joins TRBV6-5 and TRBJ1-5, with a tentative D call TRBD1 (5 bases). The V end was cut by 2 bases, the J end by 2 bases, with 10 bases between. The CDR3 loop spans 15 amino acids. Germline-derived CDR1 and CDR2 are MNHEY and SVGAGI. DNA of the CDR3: TGTGCCAGCAGTTACGGGACGGGGGGCAATCAGCCCCAGCATTTT. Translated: CASSYGTGGNQPQHF.

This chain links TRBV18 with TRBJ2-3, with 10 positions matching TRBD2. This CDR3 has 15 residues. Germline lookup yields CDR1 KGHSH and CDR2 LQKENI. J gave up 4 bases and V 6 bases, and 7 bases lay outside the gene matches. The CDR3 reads CASSPTAGGADTQYF. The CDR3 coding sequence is TGTGCCAGCTCCCCAACAGCGGGAGGGGCAGATACGCAGTATTTT.

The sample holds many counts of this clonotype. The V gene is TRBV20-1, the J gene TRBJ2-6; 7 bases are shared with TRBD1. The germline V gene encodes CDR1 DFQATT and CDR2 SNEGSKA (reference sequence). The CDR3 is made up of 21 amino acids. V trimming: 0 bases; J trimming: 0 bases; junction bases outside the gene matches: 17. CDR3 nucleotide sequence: TGCAGTGCTAGAGAGGTGGGGTCCCAGGACAGGCGAAGCTCTGGGGCCAACGTCCTGACTTTC. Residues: CSAREVGSQDRRSSGANVLTF.

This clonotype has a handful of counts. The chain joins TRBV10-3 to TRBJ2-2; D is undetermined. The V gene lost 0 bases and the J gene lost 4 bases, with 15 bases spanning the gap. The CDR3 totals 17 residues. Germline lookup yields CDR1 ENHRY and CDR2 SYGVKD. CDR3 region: CAISESFRNKGTGELFF. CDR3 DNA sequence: TGTGCCATCAGTGAGTCGTTCAGGAACAAGGGCACCGGGGAGCTGTTTTTT.

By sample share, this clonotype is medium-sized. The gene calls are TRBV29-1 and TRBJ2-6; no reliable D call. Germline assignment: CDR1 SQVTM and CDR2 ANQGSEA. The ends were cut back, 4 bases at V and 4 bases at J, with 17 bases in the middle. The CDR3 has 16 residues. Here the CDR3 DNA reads TGCAGCGTTGCGCCCACGTTTGATTTAGGGGCCAACGTCCTGACTTTC. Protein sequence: CSVAPTFDLGANVLTF.

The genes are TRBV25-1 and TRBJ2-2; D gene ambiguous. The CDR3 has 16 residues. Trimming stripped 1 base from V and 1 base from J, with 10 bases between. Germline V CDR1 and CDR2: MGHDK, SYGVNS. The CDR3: CASSEFAGGNTGELFF. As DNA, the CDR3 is TGTGCCAGCAGTGAATTCGCAGGTGGGAACACCGGGGAGCTGTTTTTT.